Listed below are T cell receptor beta chains from one sample, sequenced in a study of yellow fever vaccine responses in identical twins. TCRdb reprocessed the RT-PCR reads with MiXCR, giving one entry per CDR3 protein. This sample has 4,500 to 6,500 distinct CDR3 sequences, with 86% found just once. The sequencing used T cells from blood (PBMCs), unsorted or a sorted subset (not recorded which), collected before or after yellow fever vaccination (not recorded which). The receptors originated from a woman in her late teens or twenties who received the yellow fever vaccine. Each CDR3 is given with its conserved first and last residue. Each record gives: clone size, D gene, V gene, J gene, CDR3 DNA, CDR3 protein. A D gene is named only where the DNA matches it firmly. Expanded clones get a size class; other rows say once, few or many, or leave the size out.

clone_size: -; d_call: -; v_call: TRBV5-2; j_call: TRBJ2-7; cdr3_nt: TGTGCCAGCAATGGCAACAGGGAGGTTTACGAGCAGTACTTC; cdr3_aa: CASNGNREVYEQYF
clone_size: -; d_call: -; v_call: TRBV11-2; j_call: TRBJ2-5; cdr3_nt: TGTGCCAGCAGCTTAGAGAACGGGGGGACCCAGTACTTC; cdr3_aa: CASSLENGGTQYF
clone_size: -; d_call: -; v_call: TRBV28; j_call: TRBJ2-7; cdr3_nt: TGTGCCAGCCGACTGGGGACGTCCTCCTACGAGCAGTACTTC; cdr3_aa: CASRLGTSSYEQYF
clone_size: -; d_call: -; v_call: TRBV29-1; j_call: TRBJ2-1; cdr3_nt: TGCAGCGTCCCGGACAAGATCGGTGAGCAGTTCTTC; cdr3_aa: CSVPDKIGEQFF
clone_size: -; d_call: TRBD1; v_call: TRBV13; j_call: TRBJ1-5; cdr3_nt: TGTGCCAGCAGCGCGACAGGGGGAGATCAGCCCCAGCATTTT; cdr3_aa: CASSATGGDQPQHF
clone_size: -; d_call: -; v_call: TRBV28; j_call: TRBJ2-7; cdr3_nt: TGTGCCAGCAGTTTCTTCTCGTGGAGGGGGAACGAGCAGTACTTC; cdr3_aa: CASSFFSWRGNEQYF
clone_size: -; d_call: TRBD1; v_call: TRBV7-9; j_call: TRBJ1-1; cdr3_nt: TGTGCCAGCAGACACTGGACAGGGATGAGGGACACTGAAGCTTTCTTT; cdr3_aa: CASRHWTGMRDTEAFF
clone_size: -; d_call: -; v_call: TRBV5-2; j_call: TRBJ2-7; cdr3_nt: TGTGCCAGCAACCTGGTCGGGGCAGATGACGAGCAGTACTTC; cdr3_aa: CASNLVGADDEQYF
clone_size: once; d_call: -; v_call: TRBV11-1; j_call: TRBJ1-4; cdr3_nt: TGTGCCAGCAGCTTCTGGGGGGGGAATGAAAAACTGTTTTTT; cdr3_aa: CASSFWGGNEKLFF
clone_size: -; d_call: -; v_call: TRBV7-9; j_call: TRBJ1-1; cdr3_nt: TGTGCCAGCAGCTTAGGATGGGGGCAAGACACTGAAGCTTTCTTT; cdr3_aa: CASSLGWGQDTEAFF
clone_size: -; d_call: -; v_call: TRBV18; j_call: TRBJ1-1; cdr3_nt: TGTGCCAGCTCACCAACCCCCAGCACTGAAGCTTTCTTT; cdr3_aa: CASSPTPSTEAFF